This entry is about one T cell receptor (beta chain). The antigen remains unidentified. A template switching step contributed a universal primer site, while unique molecular identifiers were present in the cDNA. MiXCR, applied by TCRdb to the 5' RACE reads, yields one record per CDR3 protein. This sample carries around 1.7 million distinct CDR3 sequences, less than 40% of them seen once, and the ten largest clones take about 0.27%. All donors were healthy, and all were Caucasian. V was trimmed by 4 bases and J by 1 base, leaving 10 bases between them. From germline, CDR1 is LNHNV and CDR2 YYDKDF (reference sequence). The CDR3 contains 14 residues. This record belongs to a study of identical twins. Study-level results: Donors were not followed over many years; analysis was cross-sectional. Beta out-of-frame sequences displayed a weaker excess of sharing between twins.

This TCR was sampled from a newborn girl in good health. The specimen was cord blood. The chain combines TRBV15 with TRBJ1-1; D is ambiguous. This CDR3 reads CATSTRTGNTEAFF. The CDR3 nucleotides read TGTGCCACCAGCACCCGGACGGGGAACACTGAAGCTTTCTTT.